The clone carrying this T cell receptor (beta chain) turned up a few times. This record comes from a study of T cells in Graves' hyperthyroidism and ophthalmopathy. Amplified regions were TCR beta CDR3 sequences from RNA transcripts. A set of HTBI primers served as the primers for a first-round RT-PCR of the TCR CDR3. TCRdb re-derived calls from the multiplex PCR reads in MiXCR, one entry per CDR3 protein. The sample records approximately 640,000 distinct CDR3 sequences, roughly 17% being singletons. This CDR3 comprises 15 residues. V shed 6 bases and J 6 bases; nucleotides not matched to a gene: 12. Germline CDR1 is SGHTA and CDR2 is FQGTGA.

Sequencing used blood. The sequence was collected from a middle-aged man with Graves' hyperthyroidism. The chain is built from TRBV7-3 and TRBJ2-7; the match to TRBD2 covers 9 bases. CDR3 nucleotide sequence: TGTGCCAGCAGTCCAGGGTCTAGCGGGACGGGCGAGCAGTACTTC. As protein: CASSPGSSGTGEQYF.